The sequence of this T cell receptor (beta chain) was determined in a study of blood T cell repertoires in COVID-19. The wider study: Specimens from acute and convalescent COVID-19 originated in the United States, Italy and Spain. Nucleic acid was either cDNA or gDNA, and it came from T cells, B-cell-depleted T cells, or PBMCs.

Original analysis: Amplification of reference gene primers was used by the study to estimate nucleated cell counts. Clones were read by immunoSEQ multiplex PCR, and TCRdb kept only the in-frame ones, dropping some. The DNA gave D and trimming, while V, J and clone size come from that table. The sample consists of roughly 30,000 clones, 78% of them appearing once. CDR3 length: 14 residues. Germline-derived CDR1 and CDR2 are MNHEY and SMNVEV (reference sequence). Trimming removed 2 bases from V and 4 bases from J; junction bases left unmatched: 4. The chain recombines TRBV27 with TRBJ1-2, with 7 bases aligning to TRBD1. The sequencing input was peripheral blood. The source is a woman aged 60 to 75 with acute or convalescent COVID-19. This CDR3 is CASSLKGAGYGYTF. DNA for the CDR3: TGTGCCAGCAGTTTAAAGGGGGCAGGCTATGGCTACACCTTC.